The 3 T cell receptor beta chains reported below all come from one sample, sequenced in a study of control samples from healthy donors and cancer patients. Sequencing used immunoSEQ multiplex PCR; TCRdb keeps in-frame clones, though not all of them. The repertoire holds roughly 32,000 clones, with 86% as singletons. Sequencing was performed on PBMCs. These receptors all stem from a woman between 40 and 55 years old with lung cancer.

V is TRBV5-1 and J is TRBJ1-3; D remains ambiguous. Trimming pared 4 bases from V and 4 bases from J, leaving 12 bases between. The CDR3 spans 14 residues. CDR1 is SGHRS, CDR2 YFSETQ, per germline. The CDR3 spells CASSPGGHGNTIYF. Written as DNA, the CDR3 is TGCGCCAGCAGCCCCGGCGGGCACGGAAACACCATATATTTT.

This sequence joins TRBV7-6 and TRBJ2-7; D not resolved. Germline assignment: CDR1 SGHVS and CDR2 FNYEAQ. Trimming took off 1 base at V and 2 bases at J, with 9 bases between the two ends. The CDR3 is 14 residues long. Written as DNA, the CDR3 is TGTGCCAGCAGCTTAGAGGAAGCGACCTACGAGCAGTACTTC. This encodes CASSLEEATYEQYF.

This chain links TRBV24-1 with TRBJ2-2, with D tentatively TRBD1 (5 bases). Germline V gene data show CDR1 as KGHDR and CDR2 as SFDVKD. The CDR3 totals 17 residues. With 1 base removed from V and 6 bases from J, the gap between germline ends came to 17 bases. In nucleotides, the CDR3 is TGTGCCACCAGTGATTTAGGAAGGGGATTCGACGCCGGGGAGCTGTTTTTT. It yields the protein CATSDLGRGFDAGELFF.